Each of the 2 T cell receptor beta chains below was sequenced from the same sample in a study of blood T cell repertoires in COVID-19. Profiling relied on immunoSEQ multiplex PCR, and the TCRdb table lists in-frame clones only, not all of them. The sample holds more than 350,000 clones, around 89% seen once. Source material: PBMCs or T cells enriched from blood (not recorded which). The receptors come from a young man who had recovered from COVID-19.

V gene TRBV5-1 combines with J gene TRBJ2-7, with 10 bases fitting TRBD1. The V segment lost 0 bases and the J segment 2 bases; nucleotides outside the gene matches: 2. Germline values: CDR1 SGHRS, CDR2 YFSETQ. CDR3 length: 15 residues. For the CDR3, the DNA is TGCGCCAGCAGCTTGGAAGGACAGGGGGCCTACGAGCAGTACTTC. Protein product: CASSLEGQGAYEQYF.

The gene calls are TRBV7-7 and TRBJ1-1; maybe TRBD1 (6 bases). The CDR3 is 18 residues long. CDR1 and CDR2 (germline): SSHAT, FNYEAQ (reference sequence). Trimming cost V 5 bases and J 4 bases, with 26 bases left between them. As DNA, the CDR3 is TGTGCCAGCAGCCCTCCCGACAGGATACTGTATAAACCCACTGAAGCTTTCTTT. This sequence encodes CASSPPDRILYKPTEAFF.